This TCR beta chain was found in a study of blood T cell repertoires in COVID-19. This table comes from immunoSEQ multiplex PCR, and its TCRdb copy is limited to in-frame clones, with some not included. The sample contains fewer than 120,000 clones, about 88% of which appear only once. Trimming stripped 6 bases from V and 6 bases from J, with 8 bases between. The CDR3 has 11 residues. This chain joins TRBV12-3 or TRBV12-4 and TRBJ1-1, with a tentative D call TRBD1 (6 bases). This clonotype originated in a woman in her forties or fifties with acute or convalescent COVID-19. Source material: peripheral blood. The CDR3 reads CASRTGSEAFF. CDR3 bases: TGTGCCAGCAGAACAGGGTCTGAAGCTTTCTTT.